This T cell receptor beta chain was captured in a study of cytotoxic CD8 clonotypes in ibrutinib-treated CLL. Measured with immunoSEQ multiplex PCR; TCRdb has only the in-frame clones, and not every one. The repertoire holds roughly 38,000 clones, with 45% to 50% as singletons. Per germline, CDR1 LNHNV and CDR2 YYDKDF (reference sequence). The V end was cut by 1 base, the J end by 8 bases, with 5 bases between. This CDR3 is 12 amino acids long. This chain connects TRBV15 to TRBJ2-2, with D unresolved. The TCR was taken from a human donor with chronic lymphocytic leukemia. Specimen: PBMCs, collected before ibrutinib treatment. In nucleotides, the CDR3 is TGTGCCACCAGCAGAGTGGCGGGGGAGCTGTTTTTT. Amino acids: CATSRVAGELFF.